Listed below are T cell receptor beta chains from one sample, sequenced in a study of siplizumab effects on memory and regulatory T cells. Sequencing used immunoSEQ multiplex PCR; TCRdb keeps in-frame clones, though not all of them. The repertoire has about 100,000 clones, 90% to 95% of them found once; the top ten carry 1% to 1.5%. Specimen: non-Treg CD4+ T cells sorted from blood. These receptors originate from a human donor in good health. CDR3s include the opening cysteine and the closing phenylalanine or tryptophan. The D gene is left open where the match is weak. Size is omitted from some rows. Given values are once, few, many or a class for expanded clones.

cdr3_nt | cdr3_aa | clone_size | d_call | j_call | v_call
TGTGCCAGCAGCGTGAACAGGGTCTCTGAAGCTTTCTTT | CASSVNRVSEAFF | - | - | TRBJ1-1 | TRBV7-3
TGTGCCAGCAGCTTAGGGGGACAGGGGTGGATACAGTACTTC | CASSLGGQGWIQYF | - | TRBD1 | TRBJ2-5 | TRBV7-9
TGTGCCAGCAGTGAGAGTTGGGACGGGACGAACACCGGGGAGCTGTTTTTT | CASSESWDGTNTGELFF | - | - | TRBJ2-2 | TRBV2
TGTGCCAGCAGTTTGGGTGGGCAGCGCCTAGGATTC | CASSLGGQRLGF | - | - | TRBJ2-7 | TRBV28
TGTGCCAGCAGTGATCGAGCGGGAGTCAGTGAGCAGTTCTTC | CASSDRAGVSEQFF | - | TRBD2 | TRBJ2-1 | TRBV6-1
TGCGCCAGCAGCCAATGGAGTACAGATACGCAGTATTTT | CASSQWSTDTQYF | - | - | TRBJ2-3 | TRBV4-1
TGTGCCAGCTCACAGAAACAAGAGACCCAGTACTTC | CASSQKQETQYF | - | - | TRBJ2-5 | TRBV18
TGCGCCAGCAGCTTGGGCGGACTAGCGGGGCAAGAGACCCAGTACTTC | CASSLGGLAGQETQYF | once | TRBD2 | TRBJ2-5 | TRBV5-1
TGTGCCAGCAGCGCAGGGTACCAAGAGACCCAGTACTTC | CASSAGYQETQYF | - | - | TRBJ2-5 | TRBV7-3
TGTGCCAGCAGCCGCACAGAGAACACTGAAGCTTTCTTT | CASSRTENTEAFF | - | - | TRBJ1-1 | TRBV14
TGCGCCAGCAGCCAACCGTCGGGGGAGCTCAATCAGCCCCAGCATTTT | CASSQPSGELNQPQHF | - | - | TRBJ1-5 | TRBV4-1
TGCAGTGCCGGGTGGGACCCGGGGTATTTT | CSAGWDPGYF | - | - | TRBJ2-3 | TRBV20-1
TGTGCCAGCGGGGAACCTAGCGGGAGCCTCCATGAGCAGTTCTTC | CASGEPSGSLHEQFF | - | TRBD2 | TRBJ2-1 | TRBV2
TGCGCCAGCAGTCAATTCGTTTATGTAGTCTGGGGGTTTGAAGCCAAAAACATTCAGTACTTC | CASSQFVYVVWGFEAKNIQYF | - | - | TRBJ2-4 | TRBV23-1
TGTGCCAGCAGCTTACGACTAGCGGGAGTTGAGCAGTTCTTC | CASSLRLAGVEQFF | - | TRBD2 | TRBJ2-1 | TRBV11-2
TGTGCCAGCAGTAAAGGGGCGACAGGGTTTGGCCCCTACGAGCAGTACTTC | CASSKGATGFGPYEQYF | - | TRBD1 | TRBJ2-7 | TRBV6-1
TGTGCCAGCAGTGCGAAGGGGTACGAGCAGTTCTTC | CASSAKGYEQFF | - | - | TRBJ2-1 | TRBV2
TGCGCCAGCAAACAGCCCACCTACGAGCAGTACTTC | CASKQPTYEQYF | - | - | TRBJ2-7 | TRBV4-1
TGTGCCAGCAGAGGTCGGGTGGAAAGGGGCTTTAGCAATCAGCCCCAGCATTTT | CASRGRVERGFSNQPQHF | - | - | TRBJ1-5 | TRBV21-1
TGTGCCAGCTCAAGACAGTCCAATGAGCAGTTCTTC | CASSRQSNEQFF | - | - | TRBJ2-1 | TRBV18
TGTGCCAGCAGAACGGACCGTACCTACGAGCAGTACTTC | CASRTDRTYEQYF | once | - | TRBJ2-7 | TRBV5-5
TGTGCCAGCAGGCGCTTCTCCTACGAGCAGTACTTC | CASRRFSYEQYF | - | - | TRBJ2-7 | TRBV2
TGTGCCAGTAGTATTGTGTTCATGGGGACGGGGCTAGCTGCTTACGAGCAGTACTTC | CASSIVFMGTGLAAYEQYF | - | - | TRBJ2-7 | TRBV19
TGTGCCAGCAGCTTAGGGGGGCCTAATGAAAAACTGTTTTTT | CASSLGGPNEKLFF | once | - | TRBJ1-4 | TRBV5-4
TGTGCCAGCAGCTTAGTTTACAGCGGCTACACCTTC | CASSLVYSGYTF | - | - | TRBJ1-2 | TRBV7-9
TGTGCCAGCAGTTTATTCCCGAGCGGGACCTCCTACAATGAGCAGTTCTTC | CASSLFPSGTSYNEQFF | - | TRBD2 | TRBJ2-1 | TRBV27
TGTGCCAGCAGAAAAATTCCGGGACAGGGCTCTATGGGTTATGGCTACACCTTC | CASRKIPGQGSMGYGYTF | - | TRBD1 | TRBJ1-2 | TRBV28